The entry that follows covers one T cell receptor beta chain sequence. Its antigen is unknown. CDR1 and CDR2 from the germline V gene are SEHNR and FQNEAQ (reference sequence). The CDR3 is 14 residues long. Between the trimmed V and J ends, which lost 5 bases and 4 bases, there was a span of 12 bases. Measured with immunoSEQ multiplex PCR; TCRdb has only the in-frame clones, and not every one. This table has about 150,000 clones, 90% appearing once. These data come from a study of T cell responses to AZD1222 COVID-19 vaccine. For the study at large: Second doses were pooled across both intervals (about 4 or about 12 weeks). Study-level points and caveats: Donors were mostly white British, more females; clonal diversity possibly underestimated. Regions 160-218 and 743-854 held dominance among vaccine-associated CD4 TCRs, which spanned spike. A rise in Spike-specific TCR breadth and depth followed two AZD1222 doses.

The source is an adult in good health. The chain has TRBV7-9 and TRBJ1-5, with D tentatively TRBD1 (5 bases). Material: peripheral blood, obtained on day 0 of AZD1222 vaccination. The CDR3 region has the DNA TGTGCCAGCAGCGGACCGGGGCGGAATCAGCCCCAGCATTTT. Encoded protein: CASSGPGRNQPQHF.